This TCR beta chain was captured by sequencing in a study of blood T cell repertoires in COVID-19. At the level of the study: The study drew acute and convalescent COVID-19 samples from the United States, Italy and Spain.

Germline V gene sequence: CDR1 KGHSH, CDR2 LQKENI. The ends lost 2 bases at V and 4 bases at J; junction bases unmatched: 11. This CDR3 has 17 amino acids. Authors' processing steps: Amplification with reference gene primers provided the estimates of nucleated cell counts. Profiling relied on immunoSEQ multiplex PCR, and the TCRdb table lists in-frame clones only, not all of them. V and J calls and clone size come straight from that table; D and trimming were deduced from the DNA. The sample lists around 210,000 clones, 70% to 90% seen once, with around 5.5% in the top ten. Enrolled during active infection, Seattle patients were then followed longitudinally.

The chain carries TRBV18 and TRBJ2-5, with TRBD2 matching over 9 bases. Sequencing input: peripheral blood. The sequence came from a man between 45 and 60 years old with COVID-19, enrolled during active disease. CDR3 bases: TGTGCCAGCTCACCAACAGGCAGTAGCGGGGGCCGAGAGACCCAGTACTTC. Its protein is CASSPTGSSGGRETQYF. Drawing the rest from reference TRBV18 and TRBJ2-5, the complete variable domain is NAGVMQNPRHLVRRRGQEARLRCSPMKGHSHVYWYRQLPEEGLKFMVYLQKENIIDESGMPKERFSAEFPKEGPSILRIQQVVRGDSAAYFCASSPTGSSGGRETQYFGPGTRLLVL.